A selection of T cell receptor beta chains follows, all from one sample in a study of identical twins. From the 5' RACE reads, TCRdb called clonotypes with MiXCR, one entry per CDR3 protein. The data show 550,000 to 800,000 distinct CDR3 sequences, just over 7% seen once. These data were also reused for a study on yellow fever vaccine responses in identical twins.

The sequencing input was PBMCs. These receptors originate from a woman between 18 and 29 years old in good health. CDR3s include the opening cysteine and the closing phenylalanine or tryptophan. D genes are given only for firm matches. For some rows the clone size is stated as once, few or many, or as a class when expanded; others skip it.

D gene	J gene	clone size	V gene	CDR3 protein	CDR3 DNA
TRBD2	TRBJ2-1	few	TRBV27	CASRLAGGPNEQFF	TGTGCCAGCAGACTAGCGGGGGGCCCGAATGAGCAGTTCTTC
-	TRBJ2-3	-	TRBV12-3/TRBV12-4	CASSTDGIDTQYF	TGTGCCAGCAGCACGGACGGGATAGATACGCAGTATTTT
-	TRBJ1-2	many	TRBV29-1	CSVEPNIGYTF	TGCAGCGTCGAGCCCAATATAGGCTACACCTTC
TRBD1	TRBJ1-5	many	TRBV12-3/TRBV12-4	CASRWTGQRNSNQPQHF	TGTGCCAGCAGGTGGACAGGCCAACGTAATAGCAATCAGCCCCAGCATTTT
TRBD1	TRBJ1-3	-	TRBV3-1	CASSQGTGPTAIYF	TGTGCCAGCAGCCAAGGGACAGGGCCCACGGCCATATATTTT
TRBD2	TRBJ2-1	few	TRBV7-9	CASSSSGSYYNEQFF	TGTGCCAGCAGCTCTAGCGGGAGTTATTACAATGAGCAGTTCTTC
-	TRBJ2-1	-	TRBV11-2	CASRYRPGHLGYNEQFF	TGTGCCAGCAGATATAGACCGGGACACTTAGGTTACAATGAGCAGTTCTTC
-	TRBJ1-1	few	TRBV20-1	CSARDFRTVNTEAFF	TGCAGTGCTAGAGATTTTAGGACTGTAAACACTGAAGCTTTCTTT
-	TRBJ1-5	few	TRBV27	CASSCRGRVYSNQPQHF	TGTGCCAGCAGTTGCCGAGGCAGGGTCTATAGCAATCAGCCCCAGCATTTT
TRBD2	TRBJ2-7	-	TRBV4-1	CASSQDQLAGTYEQYF	TGCGCCAGCAGCCAAGATCAACTAGCGGGAACCTACGAGCAGTACTTC
TRBD2	TRBJ2-5	few	TRBV7-9	CASSSTPAGGGETQYF	TGTGCCAGCAGCTCGACCCCGGCGGGGGGGGGAGAGACCCAGTACTTC
-	TRBJ1-1	many	TRBV13	CASSLGPGRMNTEAFF	TGTGCCAGCAGCTTAGGTCCAGGGCGGATGAACACTGAAGCTTTCTTT
-	TRBJ1-1	many	TRBV12-3/TRBV12-4	CASSLGYNTEAFF	TGTGCCAGCAGTTTGGGGTATAACACTGAAGCTTTCTTT
TRBD1	TRBJ1-2	-	TRBV15	CATSIRDRVYGYTF	TGTGCCACCAGCATCCGGGACAGGGTTTATGGCTACACCTTC
-	TRBJ2-3	many	TRBV29-1	CSAKLEGLITDTQYF	TGCAGCGCCAAGCTGGAGGGGCTGATCACAGATACGCAGTATTTT
TRBD1	TRBJ2-5	many	TRBV24-1	CATSDLSAGGLTQYF	TGTGCCACCAGTGATTTGTCGGCAGGGGGCTTGACCCAGTACTTC
TRBD2	TRBJ2-7	-	TRBV4-1	CASSQGTGLAVYEQYF	TGCGCCAGCAGCCAAGGAACGGGACTAGCGGTCTACGAGCAGTACTTC
TRBD2	TRBJ2-1	few	TRBV15	CATSRDRSSGNEQFF	TGTGCCACCAGCAGAGATCGGAGTAGCGGGAATGAGCAGTTCTTC
TRBD2	TRBJ2-2	few	TRBV20-1	CSARGLTSGRTTNTGELFF	TGCAGTGCTAGGGGCCTGACTAGCGGGAGGACCACGAACACCGGGGAGCTGTTTTTT
TRBD1	TRBJ2-1	few	TRBV5-1	CASSLDGTGSWGEQFF	TGCGCCAGCAGCTTGGACGGGACAGGGTCCTGGGGTGAGCAGTTCTTC
TRBD2	TRBJ2-1	many	TRBV7-9	CASSLLSGGANEQFF	TGTGCCAGCAGCTTATTGAGCGGGGGGGCGAATGAGCAGTTCTTC
TRBD2	TRBJ2-3	few	TRBV29-1	CSVGTGLRLAGGDTQYF	TGCAGCGTTGGGACAGGCCTTAGGCTAGCGGGAGGAGATACGCAGTATTTT
-	TRBJ1-4	few	TRBV6-1	CASRSRGGSNEKLFF	TGTGCCAGCAGGTCCCGGGGTGGTTCTAATGAAAAACTGTTTTTT
TRBD2	TRBJ2-1	-	TRBV20-1	CSAPTSGTYNEQFF	TGCAGTGCGCCGACTAGCGGGACCTACAATGAGCAGTTCTTC
TRBD2	TRBJ2-1	many	TRBV24-1	CATSDASGRLNEQFF	TGTGCCACCAGTGACGCTAGCGGGAGGTTGAATGAGCAGTTCTTC
-	TRBJ2-1	many	TRBV7-9	CASSLVDSPYNEQFF	TGTGCCAGCAGCTTAGTTGACAGTCCCTACAATGAGCAGTTCTTC
TRBD2	TRBJ2-3	many	TRBV5-1	CASSNSGGVSTDTQYF	TGCGCCAGCAGCAATAGCGGGGGAGTTAGCACAGATACGCAGTATTTT
-	TRBJ2-1	-	TRBV7-8	CASSVGAVGEQFF	TGTGCCAGCAGCGTTGGGGCCGTAGGTGAGCAGTTCTTC
TRBD1	TRBJ1-1	few	TRBV6-4	CASSGQGVPKAFF	TGTGCCAGCAGTGGACAGGGAGTCCCGAAAGCTTTCTTT
-	TRBJ1-4	many	TRBV7-2	CASSLFGVGEKLFF	TGTGCCAGCAGTCTCTTCGGGGTCGGTGAAAAACTGTTTTTT
TRBD1	TRBJ2-2	few	TRBV3-1	CASSPWGQGTGELFF	TGTGCCAGCAGCCCCTGGGGACAGGGGACCGGGGAGCTGTTTTTT
TRBD2	TRBJ2-1	-	TRBV12-3/TRBV12-4	CASSPTTGTSGRKEQFF	TGTGCCAGCAGTCCCACCACCGGGACTAGCGGGAGAAAGGAGCAGTTCTTC
TRBD2	TRBJ2-7	few	TRBV4-1	CASSQVAGGSSYEQYF	TGCGCCAGCAGCCAGGTAGCGGGAGGGAGCTCCTACGAGCAGTACTTC
TRBD1	TRBJ1-2	many	TRBV27	CASSPMTGAGGYTF	TGTGCCAGCAGTCCCATGACAGGGGCGGGTGGCTACACCTTC
-	TRBJ2-2	-	TRBV28	CASSFITGELFF	TGTGCCAGCAGTTTCATCACCGGGGAGCTGTTTTTT
-	TRBJ1-1	-	TRBV6-1	CASTRKQGGNTEAFF	TGTGCCAGCACCCGCAAACAGGGAGGGAACACTGAAGCTTTCTTT
TRBD2	TRBJ2-1	-	TRBV28	CASSSTPSGGRGQFF	TGTGCCAGCAGCTCCACTCCTAGCGGGGGTAGAGGGCAGTTCTTC
-	TRBJ1-6	many	TRBV5-1	CASRAVRDNSPLHF	TGCGCCAGCAGGGCAGTCCGAGACAATTCGCCCCTCCACTTT
-	TRBJ2-1	-	TRBV27	CASRLLGPGQYNEQFF	TGTGCCAGCAGATTACTTGGTCCAGGACAATACAATGAGCAGTTCTTC
TRBD2	TRBJ2-3	few	TRBV14	CASSRTRAWGDTQYF	TGTGCCAGCAGCCGGACTAGGGCCTGGGGAGATACGCAGTATTTT
TRBD2	TRBJ2-1	many	TRBV3-1	CASSLLARAYNEQFF	TGTGCCAGCAGCCTACTAGCGAGAGCCTACAATGAGCAGTTCTTC
-	TRBJ2-2	few	TRBV3-1	CASSQDRGFTGELFF	TGTGCCAGCAGCCAAGACAGGGGATTCACCGGGGAGCTGTTTTTT
-	TRBJ1-1	few	TRBV5-5	CASYNRARVNTEAFF	TGTGCCAGCTATAACAGGGCGAGGGTGAACACTGAAGCTTTCTTT
TRBD2	TRBJ2-3	-	TRBV20-1	CSARLAGGADTQYF	TGCAGTGCTAGGCTAGCGGGAGGGGCAGATACGCAGTATTTT
TRBD1	TRBJ1-1	-	TRBV5-1	CASSSGTVTEAFF	TGCGCCAGCAGCTCGGGGACAGTCACTGAAGCTTTCTTT
TRBD1	TRBJ1-5	-	TRBV2	CASSESGGDQPQHF	TGTGCCAGCAGTGAATCAGGGGGCGATCAGCCCCAGCATTTT
-	TRBJ1-6	many	TRBV5-1	CASSLTQDYGNSPLHF	TGCGCCAGCAGCTTGACCCAGGACTACGGAAATTCACCCCTCCACTTT
TRBD1	TRBJ1-1	few	TRBV3-1	CASSQRGGTAEAFF	TGTGCCAGCAGCCAAAGGGGAGGGACAGCCGAAGCTTTCTTT
-	TRBJ2-3	many	TRBV4-1	CASSLTVGGAPDTQYF	TGCGCCAGCAGCCTCACAGTGGGGGGGGCCCCAGATACGCAGTATTTT
TRBD2	TRBJ2-1	many	TRBV9	CASSAGTSGRYNEQFF	TGTGCCAGCAGTGCCGGGACTAGCGGGAGATACAATGAGCAGTTCTTC
TRBD2	TRBJ2-1	few	TRBV7-9	CASSGDYQRSREQFF	TGTGCCAGCAGTGGGGACTACCAGCGGTCGAGGGAGCAGTTCTTC
-	TRBJ1-1	-	TRBV7-8	CASSWDTMNTEAFF	TGTGCCAGCAGCTGGGACACCATGAACACTGAAGCTTTCTTT
TRBD1	TRBJ2-1	-	TRBV12-3/TRBV12-4	CASHRTGVTYNEQFF	TGTGCCAGCCACCGCACAGGGGTCACCTACAATGAGCAGTTCTTC